Sequencing of this T cell receptor beta chain was carried out in a study of T cell responses to AZD1222 COVID-19 vaccine listed by TCRdb under 2021. With regard to the full study: Because spike-specific TCR depth and breadth did not differ between the two schedules, AZD1222 recipients who got a second dose at roughly 4 weeks were pooled with those who got a second dose at roughly 12 weeks. A total of about 240 trial participants underwent TCR sequencing, of whom some 210 received two doses of AZD1222 and about 26 received two doses of the MenACWY control vaccine. Trial participants were enrolled by age into 18-55, 56-69 and 70-plus year subgroups, with roughly 150, 30 and 60 TCR-sequenced participants respectively. Study-wide findings and limitations: After two AZD1222 doses, spike-specific TCR breadth and depth were significantly higher than at day 0 and than in MenACWY recipients. Only five or six AZD1222 recipients were SARS-CoV-2 seropositive at baseline, limiting conclusions about previously exposed vaccinees. In the small 56-69-year group, the increase in depth fell short of significance, most likely because of low power. Participants were mostly white British, with more females than males. The authors suggested clonal diversity may have been underestimated. The vaccine-associated CD4 TCRs covered the entire spike protein, and the dominant responses fell in regions 160-218 and 743-854. Because no day 14 peak-response samples were available, the repertoires could be characterized only after the peak T cell response. Epitopes outside the regions mutated in the B.1.351 and B.1.1.7 variants were reportedly recognized by nearly half of the unique spike-specific TCRs.

The CDR3 regions of human TCRbeta chains were subjected to immunosequencing. The source study handled its data this way. TCRs in the repertoires were compared against a reference library of SARS-CoV-2-specific TCRs that had been generated with the MIRA antigen-specificity platform. Breadth was defined as the fraction of unique TCRs that were SARS-CoV-2-associated, and depth was defined as the fraction of total T cells that were SARS-CoV-2-associated. Using the MIRA data, each spike-specific TCR was assigned both to the spike region to which the TCR was reactive and to a CD4 or CD8 class. Log10-transformed breadth and depth values were compared by one-way ANOVA with Sidak's multiple comparisons tests. The table was pulled from immuneACCESS by TCRdb, which kept in-frame rearrangements only. Such tables lose some clones; where checked, under half of the loss comes from unresolved V genes, and the rest has no known cause. V and J calls and clone size come straight from that table; D and trimming were deduced from the DNA. The sample yields tens of thousands of clones; 89% were counted once. Around 2.2% of the sample lies in the top ten.

Reading the label with the study, this specimen's time point is: baseline before first vaccination. The vaccinee samples were drawn from two UK trials, COV001 and COV002, one of which was a single-blind randomized controlled phase 2/3 trial testing AZD1222 (ChAdOx1 nCoV-19) in healthy adults. For TCRbeta chain sequencing, PBMC samples were collected from trial participants at day 0 and at day 28 after the second dose. Points on this clone: This receptor's antigen is unknown. The sample holds no much larger clone one base away, and base qualities are not on file.

Sequences were derived from peripheral blood, sampled on day 0 of AZD1222 vaccination. This clonotype was obtained from an adult in good health.

This receptor carries the CDR3 CASTGSSGGYNEQFF. The DNA sequence is as follows: TGTGCCAGCACTGGGTCCTCCGGCGGGTACAATGAGCAGTTCTTC. The sequence joins TRBV2 to TRBJ2-1; the D gene is perhaps TRBD2, from 5 matching bases. From the cysteine through the phenylalanine, the CDR3 covers 15 amino acids. Only CDR3 DNA remains: 45 bases, in frame from the first base. Per the germline V gene, SNHLY is the CDR1 and FYNNEI is the CDR2. Between the V and J ends, shortened by 7 bases and 4 bases respectively, the junction contains 17 bases.